This paragraph reports one T cell receptor beta chain. Each donor was nominally healthy when sampled (though unrecorded immune exposures were likely). This entry comes from a study of cytomegalovirus exposure and HLA in healthy donors. On the study more broadly: There were under 140 million unique TCR beta sequences, drawn from roughly 200 million T cells, in an earlier analysis. Within an early data release were roughly 83 million unique TCRs drawn from HLA-typed donors.

CDR1 and CDR2 from the germline V gene are MDHEN and SYDVKM. V was clipped by 6 bases and J by 6 bases, with 14 bases between them. The CDR3 is 13 residues long. PCR involved 60 Vbeta and 13 Jbeta primers. Using immunoSEQ multiplex PCR, the repertoire was profiled, and TCRdb retains in-frame clones only, with some absent. The sample contains 150,000 to 200,000 clones, roughly 79% of which appear only once. The clonotype comes from a woman between 35 and 50 years old in good health and CMV-seronegative. Sample: PBMCs. This sequence joins TRBV28 and TRBJ1-2; D unresolved. The CDR3: CASSPHGRNGYTF. The CDR3 nucleotides read TGTGCCAGCAGCCCACACGGGAGGAATGGCTACACCTTC.